Below, 22 T cell receptor beta chains from the same sample are listed, as sequenced in a study of Ad26.COV2.S vaccination and SARS-CoV-2 variants. Sequencing used immunoSEQ multiplex PCR; TCRdb keeps in-frame clones, though not all of them. Among over 450,000 clones listed, roughly nine tenths were seen once. Regarding treatment: about 20 received Ad26.COV2.S at low or high dose, single or two shots; 5 received placebo; per-sample allocation not given. Day 63 after the first injection of vaccine or placebo was the sampling time. This sample comprised peripheral blood, obtained in a trial of Ad26.COV2.S vaccine versus placebo. All receptors come from a person aged 18-65 years who received the Ad26.COV2.S COVID-19 vaccine or a placebo.

The V and J genes are TRBV30 and TRBJ1-1, with TRBD1 matching over 7 bases. V lost 3 bases to trimming and J lost 0 bases; unmatched junction nucleotides: 1. Germline values: CDR1 GTSNPN, CDR2 SVGIG (reference sequence). The CDR3 runs to 13 residues. CDR3 sequence (DNA): TGTGCCTGGAGACAGGGGATGAACACTGAAGCTTTCTTT. It translates to CAWRQGMNTEAFF.

The CDR3 bases are TGTGCCAGCAGTCTTAGTAAGGGGTTATCTGAAGCTTTCTTT. This codes for CASSLSKGLSEAFF. The J gene is TRBJ1-1, the V gene TRBV6-5; maybe TRBD1 (5 bases). Per germline, CDR1 MNHEY and CDR2 SVGAGI. Trimming removed 5 bases from V and 6 bases from J, with 16 bases in between. CDR3 length equals 14 residues.

The genes are TRBV27 and TRBJ2-1; the match to TRBD2 covers 8 bases. V dropped 5 bases and J dropped 0; count of bases not matched to a gene: 9. The CDR3 runs 17 residues. CDR1 MNHEY and CDR2 SMNVEV come from the germline V gene (reference sequence). In nucleotides, the CDR3 is TGTGCCAGCAGTAAGTACGGCGGGAGGACCTCCTACAATGAGCAGTTCTTC. It specifies CASSKYGGRTSYNEQFF.

The V and J genes are TRBV5-1 and TRBJ2-7, with TRBD1 identical over 8 bases. The CDR3 is 15 amino acids. Germline-derived CDR1 and CDR2 are SGHRS and YFSETQ. V shed 0 bases and J 0 bases; nucleotides not matched to a gene: 2. The CDR3 protein is CASSLAQGASYEQYF. The DNA for the CDR3 is TGCGCCAGCAGCTTGGCGCAGGGGGCCTCCTACGAGCAGTACTTC.

This clone was observed once. This chain uses TRBV6-2 or TRBV6-3 with TRBJ1-5, with D possibly TRBD1 on 5 matching bases. The V and J ends lost 2 bases and 4 bases respectively, with 12 bases between them. The CDR3 covers 15 residues. Germline V gives CDR1 MNHEY, CDR2 SVGEGT. CDR3 in amino acids: CASSYGGARNQPQHF. The CDR3 bases are TGTGCCAGCAGTTACGGAGGGGCCCGAAATCAGCCCCAGCATTTT.

The chain links TRBV27 to TRBJ1-1; unclear D gene. V was cut by 7 bases and J by 1 base, with 7 bases left in between. The CDR3 sequence is 12 residues long. Germline V lookup: CDR1 MNHEY, CDR2 SMNVEV (reference sequence). CDR3 nucleotide sequence: TGTGCCAGCAACTCAGGGAACACTGAAGCTTTCTTT. Its protein product is CASNSGNTEAFF.

The rearrangement uses TRBV14 and TRBJ1-2; 7 positions agree with TRBD1. The germline V gene has CDR1 SGHDN and CDR2 FVKESK. Trimming removed 1 base from V and 8 bases from J; junction bases left unmatched: 4. The CDR3 loop spans 13 amino acids. The CDR3 loop reads CASSQVGGRGYTF. CDR3 nucleotides: TGTGCCAGCAGCCAAGTAGGGGGCAGGGGCTACACCTTC.

The rearrangement links TRBV6-5 to TRBJ1-1; 7 bases are a match to TRBD1. Germline CDR1 reads MNHEY; CDR2 reads SVGAGI. This CDR3 is 15 amino acids long. Trimming removed 2 bases from V and 0 bases from J; junction bases left unmatched: 3. DNA for the CDR3: TGTGCCAGCAGTTACCGACAGGGTATGAACACTGAAGCTTTCTTT. It yields the protein CASSYRQGMNTEAFF.

The table lists this clone with a few counts. The V call is TRBV15, the J call TRBJ1-2, with unresolved D. Per the germline V gene, CDR1 is LNHNV and CDR2 is YYDKDF (reference sequence). Trimming shortened V by 1 base and J by 8 bases, and 14 bases separated the two germline ends. The CDR3 runs 14 residues. The CDR3 sequence: CATSRVIAGSGYTF. The CDR3 bases are TGTGCCACCAGCAGAGTGATCGCGGGCAGCGGCTACACCTTC.

The gene calls are TRBV5-1 and TRBJ2-7; the D call may be TRBD1 or TRBD2 (7 bases each). CDR1 and CDR2 from the germline V gene are SGHRS and YFSETQ. The CDR3 has 15 residues. The V end was cut by 8 bases, the J end by 3 bases, with 21 bases between. The CDR3: CASRQGTGGFYEQYF. For the CDR3, the DNA is TGCGCCAGTAGACAGGGAACGGGAGGATTCTACGAGCAGTACTTC.

This clone was counted only a few times. The V gene is TRBV12-3 or TRBV12-4, the J gene TRBJ1-4; D is uncertain. Trimming pared 1 base from V and 4 bases from J, leaving 4 bases between. This CDR3 contains 13 residues. In nucleotides, the CDR3 is TGTGCCAGCAGTTTAGGGAGTAATGAAAAACTGTTTTTT. Amino acid sequence: CASSLGSNEKLFF.

The chain carries TRBV3-1 (or the pseudogene TRBV3-2) and TRBJ2-5; 9 positions match TRBD2. V dropped 4 bases and J dropped 2; count of bases not matched to a gene: 11. The CDR3 extends over 17 amino acids. Looked up from germline, CDR1 is LGHDT and CDR2 is YNNKEL (reference sequence). The chain's CDR3 is CASSLRGFAGGQETQYF. The CDR3 DNA sequence: TGTGCCAGCAGCCTTAGGGGCTTCGCGGGGGGGCAAGAGACCCAGTACTTC.

V and J are TRBV19 and TRBJ2-5; D gene uncertain. The CDR3 consists of 13 residues. The germline V gene encodes CDR1 LNHDA and CDR2 SQIVND (reference sequence). V gave up 7 bases and J gave up 5 bases, with 14 bases separating them. The CDR3 loop is CASTGPTRETQYF. The CDR3 DNA sequence: TGTGCCAGTACGGGCCCTACCAGGGAGACCCAGTACTTC.

The V gene is TRBV9, the J gene TRBJ1-2; D gene ambiguous. Trimming took off 3 bases at V and 2 bases at J, with 11 bases between the two ends. Germline CDR1 and CDR2: SGDLS and YYNGEE. The CDR3 is 14 amino acids. The chain's CDR3 is CASSGQTLNYGYTF. CDR3 DNA: TGTGCCAGCAGCGGACAAACACTAAACTATGGCTACACCTTC.

The chain employs TRBV16 and TRBJ2-7; 9 positions agree with TRBD1. V dropped 2 bases and J dropped 1; count of bases not matched to a gene: 12. This CDR3 region has 18 residues. Germline CDR1 reads KGHSY; CDR2 reads FQNENV. The CDR3 loop reads CASSQLTNRDRESYEQYF. The CDR3 DNA is TGTGCCAGCAGCCAACTGACTAACCGGGACAGGGAATCCTACGAGCAGTACTTC.

Written as DNA, the CDR3 is TGTGCCAGTAGGTCGGACGGCTTGAACACTGAAGCTTTCTTT. It specifies CASRSDGLNTEAFF. This sequence joins TRBV19 and TRBJ1-1; no firm D call. Between the trimmed V and J ends, which lost 6 bases and 0 bases, there was a span of 11 bases. CDR3 length equals 14 residues. Germline lookup yields CDR1 LNHDA and CDR2 SQIVND (reference sequence).

A single count supports this clone. The rearrangement uses TRBV2 and TRBJ2-1, with D hard to call. The CDR3 has 16 residues. Germline values: CDR1 SNHLY, CDR2 FYNNEI. The V gene lost 6 bases and the J gene lost 4 bases, with 19 bases spanning the gap. CDR3 nucleotide sequence: TGTGCCAGCAGAGGACGAATCCATCTAGGATACAATGAGCAGTTCTTC. Protein sequence: CASRGRIHLGYNEQFF.

The J gene is TRBJ2-7, the V gene TRBV12-3 or TRBV12-4, with 9 bases that match TRBD1. The trim removed 8 bases at V and 2 bases at J, leaving 4 bases unmatched. There are 13 residues in the CDR3. CDR3 sequence (DNA): TGTGCCAGCGGGGGACAGGGTACCTACGAGCAGTACTTC. Amino acids: CASGGQGTYEQYF.

J is TRBJ1-2 and V is TRBV28; TRBD1 is a possible D gene (6 bases). V lost 5 bases, J lost 0 bases, and 16 bases lay in between. The CDR3 length is 16 residues. CDR1 MDHEN and CDR2 SYDVKM come from the germline V gene. The CDR3 region is CASSPGQRLSNYGYTF. CDR3 DNA: TGTGCCAGCAGTCCCGGACAGCGCCTATCTAACTATGGCTACACCTTC.

The gene calls are TRBV2 and TRBJ2-5; TRBD1 matches 8 bases. Germline V gives CDR1 SNHLY, CDR2 FYNNEI. V lost 7 bases, J lost 5 bases, and 6 bases stayed unmatched. The CDR3 length is 13 residues. Here the CDR3 DNA reads TGTGCCAGCAAAAAACAGGGGGTGGAGACCCAGTACTTC. Amino acid sequence: CASKKQGVETQYF.

This CDR3 reads CSASSGELFF. Here the CDR3 DNA reads TGCAGTGCATCTAGCGGGGAGCTGTTTTTT. J is TRBJ2-2 and V is TRBV20-1; D ambiguous. Germline V gene sequence: CDR1 DFQATT, CDR2 SNEGSKA (reference sequence). Trimming cost V 6 bases and J 7 bases, with 6 bases left between them. The CDR3 contains 10 residues.

The chain uses TRBV2 and TRBJ1-6; no reliable D call. CDR1 is SNHLY and CDR2 is FYNNEI in the germline V gene. The CDR3 covers 15 residues. With 8 bases removed from V and 0 bases from J, the gap between germline ends came to 11 bases. For the CDR3, the DNA is TGTGCCAGCGGGGAACTGAGCTCCTATAATTCACCCCTCCACTTT. It is translated as CASGELSSYNSPLHF.